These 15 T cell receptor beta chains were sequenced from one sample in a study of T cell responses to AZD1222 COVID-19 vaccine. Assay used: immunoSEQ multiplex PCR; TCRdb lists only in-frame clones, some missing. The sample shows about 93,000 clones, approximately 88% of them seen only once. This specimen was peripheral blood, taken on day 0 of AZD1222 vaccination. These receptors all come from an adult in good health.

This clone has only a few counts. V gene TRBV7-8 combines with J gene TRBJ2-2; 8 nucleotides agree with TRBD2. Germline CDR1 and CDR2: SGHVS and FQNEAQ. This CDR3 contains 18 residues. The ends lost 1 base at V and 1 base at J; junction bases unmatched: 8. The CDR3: CASSLDPRLAGNTGELFF. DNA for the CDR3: TGTGCCAGCAGCTTAGATCCCCGGCTAGCGGGGAACACCGGGGAGCTGTTTTTT. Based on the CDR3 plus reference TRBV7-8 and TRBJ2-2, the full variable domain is GAGVSQSPRYKVAKRGQDVALRCDPISGHVSLFWYQQALGQGPEFLTYFQNEAQLDKSGLPSDRFFAERPEGSVSTLKIQRTQQEDSAVYLCASSLDPRLAGNTGELFFGEGSRLTVL.

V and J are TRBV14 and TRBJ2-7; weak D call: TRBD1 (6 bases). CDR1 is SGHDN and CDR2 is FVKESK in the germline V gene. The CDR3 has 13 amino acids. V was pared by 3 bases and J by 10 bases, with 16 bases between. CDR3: CASSQFTQGHQYF. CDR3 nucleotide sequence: TGTGCCAGCAGCCAGTTTACCCAGGGGCATCAGTACTTC.

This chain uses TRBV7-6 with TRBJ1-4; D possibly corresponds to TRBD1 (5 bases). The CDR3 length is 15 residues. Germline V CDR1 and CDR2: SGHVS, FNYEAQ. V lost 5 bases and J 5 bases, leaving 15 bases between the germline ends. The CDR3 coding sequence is TGTGCCAGCAGCCCCCGTGGGGGTTTAAATGAAAAACTGTTTTTT. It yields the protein CASSPRGGLNEKLFF.

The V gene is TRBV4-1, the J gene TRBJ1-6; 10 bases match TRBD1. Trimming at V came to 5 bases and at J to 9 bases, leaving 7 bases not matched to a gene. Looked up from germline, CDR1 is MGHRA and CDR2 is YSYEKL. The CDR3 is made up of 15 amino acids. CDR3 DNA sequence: TGCGCCAGCAGCGAAGGCGGGACAGGGGTTTCACCCCTCCACTTT. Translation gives CASSEGGTGVSPLHF.

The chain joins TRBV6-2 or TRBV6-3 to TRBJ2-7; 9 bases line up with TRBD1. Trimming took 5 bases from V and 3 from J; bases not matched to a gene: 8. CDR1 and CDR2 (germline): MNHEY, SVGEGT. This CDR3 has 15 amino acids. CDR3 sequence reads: CASSAQGAGFYEQYF. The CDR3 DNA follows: TGTGCCAGCAGTGCACAGGGGGCGGGGTTCTACGAGCAGTACTTC.

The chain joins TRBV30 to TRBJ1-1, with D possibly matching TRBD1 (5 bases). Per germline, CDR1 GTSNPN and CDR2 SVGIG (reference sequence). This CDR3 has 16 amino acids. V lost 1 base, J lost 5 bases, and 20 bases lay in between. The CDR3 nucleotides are TGTGCCTGGAGTGGGCAGGGTGTCGTCTTTGTAACTGAAGCTTTCTTT. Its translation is CAWSGQGVVFVTEAFF.

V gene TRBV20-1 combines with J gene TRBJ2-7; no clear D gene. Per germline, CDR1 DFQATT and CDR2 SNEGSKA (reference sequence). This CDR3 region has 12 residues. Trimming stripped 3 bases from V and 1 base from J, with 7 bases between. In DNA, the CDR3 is TGCAGTGCTAGTTCTCATTCCTACGAGCAGTACTTC. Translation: CSASSHSYEQYF.

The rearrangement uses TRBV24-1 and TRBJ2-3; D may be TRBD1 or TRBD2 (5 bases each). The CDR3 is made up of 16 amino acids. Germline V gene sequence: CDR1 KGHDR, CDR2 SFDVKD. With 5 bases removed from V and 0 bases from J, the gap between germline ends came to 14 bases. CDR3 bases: TGTGCCACCAGTGGCAGGGACGGTACTAGCACAGATACGCAGTATTTT. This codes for CATSGRDGTSTDTQYF.

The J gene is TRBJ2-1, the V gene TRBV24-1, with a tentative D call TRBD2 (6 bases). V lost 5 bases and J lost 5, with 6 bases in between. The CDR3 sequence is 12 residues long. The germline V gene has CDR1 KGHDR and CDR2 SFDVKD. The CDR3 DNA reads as TGTGCCACCAGTGCGGGGGACAATGAGCAGTTCTTC. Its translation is CATSAGDNEQFF.

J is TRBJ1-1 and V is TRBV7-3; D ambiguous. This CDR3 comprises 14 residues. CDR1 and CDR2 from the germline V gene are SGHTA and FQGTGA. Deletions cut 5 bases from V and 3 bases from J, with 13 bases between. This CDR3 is CASSPSLSHTEAFF. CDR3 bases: TGTGCCAGCAGCCCCTCACTTTCTCACACTGAAGCTTTCTTT.

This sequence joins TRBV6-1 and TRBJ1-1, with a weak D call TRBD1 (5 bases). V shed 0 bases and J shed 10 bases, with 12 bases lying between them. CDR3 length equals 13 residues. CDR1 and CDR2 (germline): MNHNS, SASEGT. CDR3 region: CASSEAGLRGAFF. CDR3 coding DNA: TGTGCCAGCAGTGAAGCTGGGCTAAGGGGAGCTTTCTTT.

The CDR3, as DNA: TGTGCCAGCAGTTTGATTGCGCCCTACGAGCAGTACTTC. Translation gives CASSLIAPYEQYF. The chain employs TRBV27 and TRBJ2-7; unclear D gene. The V gene lost 3 bases and the J gene lost 2 bases, with 8 bases spanning the gap. Germline loops: CDR1 MNHEY, CDR2 SMNVEV (reference sequence). CDR3 length equals 13 residues.

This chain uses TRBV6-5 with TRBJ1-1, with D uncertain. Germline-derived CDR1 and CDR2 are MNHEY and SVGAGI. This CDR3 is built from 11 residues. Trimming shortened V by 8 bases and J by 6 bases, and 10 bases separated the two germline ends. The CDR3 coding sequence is TGTGCCAGCGGTTTCAATCCTGAAGCTTTCTTT. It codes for CASGFNPEAFF.

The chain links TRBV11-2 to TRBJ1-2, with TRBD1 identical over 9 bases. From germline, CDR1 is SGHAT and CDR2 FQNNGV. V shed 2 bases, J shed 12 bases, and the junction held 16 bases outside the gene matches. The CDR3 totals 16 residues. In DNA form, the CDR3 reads TGTGCCAGCAGCTTACAGGGACAACCGGGACAGGGATCGAACACCTTC. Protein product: CASSLQGQPGQGSNTF.

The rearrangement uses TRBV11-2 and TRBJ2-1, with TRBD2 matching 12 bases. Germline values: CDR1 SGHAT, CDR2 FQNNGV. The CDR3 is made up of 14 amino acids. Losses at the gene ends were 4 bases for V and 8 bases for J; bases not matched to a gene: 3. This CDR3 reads CASSSRTSGDEQFF. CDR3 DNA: TGTGCCAGCAGCTCACGGACTAGCGGGGATGAGCAGTTCTTC.